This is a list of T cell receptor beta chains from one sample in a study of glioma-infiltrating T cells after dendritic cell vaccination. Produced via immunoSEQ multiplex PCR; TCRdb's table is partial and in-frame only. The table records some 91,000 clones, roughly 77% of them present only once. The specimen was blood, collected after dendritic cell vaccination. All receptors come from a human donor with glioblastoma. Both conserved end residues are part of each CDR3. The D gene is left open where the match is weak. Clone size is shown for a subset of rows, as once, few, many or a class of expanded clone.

CASSFLEGNTQYF TGTGCCAGCAGCTTCCTCGAGGGCAATACGCAGTATTTT TRBV7-3 - TRBJ2-3 once
CASSYYGQAHTEAFF TGTGCCAGCAGTTACTACGGACAGGCGCACACTGAAGCTTTCTTT TRBV6-5 TRBD1 TRBJ1-1 -
CASSDGQRGGPGTDTQYF TGTGCCAGCAGTGATGGCCAGCGGGGGGGCCCGGGCACAGATACGCAGTATTTT TRBV25-1 TRBD2 TRBJ2-3 once
CASSLQWGRRGYTF TGTGCCAGCAGCTTACAATGGGGCCGGCGTGGCTACACCTTC TRBV13 - TRBJ1-2 -
CASSQGPSRGEQYF TGCGCCAGCAGCCAAGGACCCTCGCGGGGGGAGCAGTACTTC TRBV4-1 TRBD2 TRBJ2-7 many
CASSGSNTGELFF TGCGCCAGCAGCGGTAGCAACACCGGGGAGCTGTTTTTT TRBV5-1 - TRBJ2-2 -
CASEPGGGDTQYF TGTGCCAGCGAACCGGGAGGGGGAGATACGCAGTATTTT TRBV7-2 TRBD2 TRBJ2-3 -
CASSLGQGKSEAFF TGTGCCAGCAGCCTGGGACAGGGAAAGTCTGAAGCTTTCTTT TRBV7-2 TRBD1 TRBJ1-1 -
CASSLAAGVNTEAFF TGTGCCAGCAGCTTGGCCGCAGGGGTGAACACTGAAGCTTTCTTT TRBV5-4 - TRBJ1-1 -
CASSQGRLASWGEQYF TGCGCCAGCAGCCAAGGGCGACTAGCTAGTTGGGGCGAGCAGTACTTC TRBV4-1 TRBD2 TRBJ2-7 -
CASSVVNTEAFF TGCGCCAGCAGCGTAGTGAACACTGAAGCTTTCTTT TRBV5-1 - TRBJ1-1 -
CASSQPGSTDTQYF TGTGCCAGCAGTCAGCCGGGGAGCACAGATACGCAGTATTTT TRBV25-1 - TRBJ2-3 -
CASSLRPQAEGFF TGTGCCAGCAGTCTCCGACCTCAGGCAGAGGGTTTCTTT TRBV27 - TRBJ1-1 -
CARSSTGQANYGYTF TGTGCCAGAAGCTCTACGGGACAGGCTAACTATGGCTACACCTTC TRBV5-3 TRBD1 TRBJ1-2 few
CASTQDRGDEKLFF TGTGCCAGCACCCAGGACAGGGGCGATGAAAAACTGTTTTTT TRBV5-4 TRBD1 TRBJ1-4 -
CASSYGSGNYNEQFF TGTGCCAGCAGTTACGGGAGCGGCAATTACAATGAGCAGTTCTTC TRBV6-5 - TRBJ2-1 -
CASSFNAPAGTTYEQYF TGCGCCAGCAGCTTCAACGCCCCAGCGGGGACCACCTACGAGCAGTACTTC TRBV5-1 TRBD2 TRBJ2-7 -
CASSSSYEQYF TGTGCCAGCAGCTCGAGTTACGAGCAGTACTTC TRBV11-2 - TRBJ2-7 -
CASSLGGGAPSYEQYF TGTGCCAGCAGCTTAGGAGGTGGGGCCCCCTCCTACGAGCAGTACTTC TRBV7-6 - TRBJ2-7 -
CASSVEGGPVETQYF TGTGCCAGCAGTGTGGAGGGAGGGCCTGTGGAGACCCAGTACTTC TRBV25-1 TRBD2 TRBJ2-5 -
CASSLGQGSYNEQFF TGTGCCAGCAGCCTTGGACAGGGATCCTACAATGAGCAGTTCTTC TRBV6-1 TRBD1 TRBJ2-1 -
CASSVTGNTGELFF TGTGCCAGCAGCGTCACAGGGAACACCGGGGAGCTGTTTTTT TRBV9 - TRBJ2-2 once
CASSIPEGAGHSPLHF TGTGCCAGTAGTATACCCGAGGGGGCTGGGCATTCACCCCTCCACTTT TRBV19 TRBD1 TRBJ1-6 -
CASSPGTDYGYTF TGTGCCAGCAGTCCCGGGACAGACTATGGCTACACCTTC TRBV28 TRBD1 TRBJ1-2 -
CASSERGTDGYTF TGTGCCAGCAGTGAGCGGGGGACTGATGGCTACACCTTC TRBV25-1 - TRBJ1-2 -
CASSLKGYGYTF TGTGCCAGCAGTTTGAAGGGGTATGGCTACACCTTC TRBV28 - TRBJ1-2 -
CASSRVAGEETQYF TGTGCCAGCAGTAGGGTAGCGGGAGAAGAGACCCAGTACTTC TRBV6-1 TRBD2 TRBJ2-5 -
CARSDSLGGSGTYEQYF TGTGCCAGAAGCGATTCTCTGGGAGGTAGCGGCACCTACGAGCAGTACTTC TRBV7-5 - TRBJ2-7 -
CAWSAGQKYWNTIYF TGTGCCTGGAGTGCGGGACAGAAATATTGGAACACCATATATTTT TRBV30 TRBD1 TRBJ1-3 -
CASSFAGSTEAFF TGTGCCAGCAGCTTCGCGGGGAGCACTGAAGCTTTCTTT TRBV7-2 - TRBJ1-1 -
CASSASQGFYGYTF TGTGCCAGCAGCGCGTCCCAGGGGTTCTATGGCTACACCTTC TRBV9 - TRBJ1-2 -
CASSIGGLGNQPQHF TGTGCCAGTAGTATAGGGGGGCTAGGCAATCAGCCCCAGCATTTT TRBV19 - TRBJ1-5 -
CASSLRTRSYNEQFF TGTGCCAGCAGCCTCCGGACTAGGTCCTACAATGAGCAGTTCTTC TRBV5-6 TRBD2 TRBJ2-1 -
CASSLSRDSQPQYF TGTGCCAGCAGTTTATCCCGTGACTCTCAGCCCCAGTACTTC TRBV27 - TRBJ2-5 -
CASSLWLSAGASLEQYF TGTGCCAGCAGCTTATGGCTCTCGGCAGGGGCCTCGTTGGAGCAGTACTTC TRBV7-7 - TRBJ2-5 -
CAIKSGFGTDTQYF TGTGCCATCAAGTCAGGTTTTGGCACAGATACGCAGTATTTT TRBV10-3 - TRBJ2-3 -
CASSLRARQLGNTIYF TGTGCCAGCAGCTTACGGGCGAGACAGTTGGGAAACACCATATATTTT TRBV7-9 - TRBJ1-3 few
CASSPRLAGGADTQYF TGTGCCAGCAGCCCTCGACTAGCGGGAGGGGCAGATACGCAGTATTTT TRBV7-8 TRBD2 TRBJ2-3 -
CASSSATSGTYNEQFF TGCGCCAGCAGCTCAGCGACTAGCGGGACCTACAATGAGCAGTTCTTC TRBV5-1 TRBD2 TRBJ2-1 -
CASSHPRGQGVGEQFF TGTGCCAGCAGCCACCCTAGGGGACAGGGAGTGGGGGAGCAGTTCTTC TRBV7-8 TRBD1 TRBJ2-1 -
CASSSHPLAGAYNEQFF TGTGCCAGCAGCTCACATCCCCTAGCGGGAGCCTACAATGAGCAGTTCTTC TRBV7-6 TRBD2 TRBJ2-1 few
CASSLRRGAEKLFF TGTGCCAGCAGCTTGAGGCGGGGGGCTGAAAAACTGTTTTTT TRBV6-5 - TRBJ1-4 -
CASSYQGSNQPQHF TGTGCCAGCAGTTACCAGGGATCCAATCAGCCCCAGCATTTT TRBV6-6 - TRBJ1-5 -
CASSLSYSTGIGGNTIYF TGTGCCAGCAGCTTATCATATTCGACAGGGATAGGTGGAAACACCATATATTTT TRBV7-2 TRBD1 TRBJ1-3 -
CASSLGGRGYTF TGTGCCAGCAGCTTAGGGGGGCGCGGCTACACCTTC TRBV7-2 - TRBJ1-2 -
CASSLVGPRRGDTQYF TGTGCCAGCAGCTTAGTGGGGCCCAGAAGGGGAGATACGCAGTATTTT TRBV11-1 - TRBJ2-3 -
CASSEPTAYGYTF TGTGCCAGCAGTGAACCGACAGCTTATGGCTACACCTTC TRBV25-1 - TRBJ1-2 -